A single sample is the source of the 8 T cell receptor beta chains below, sequenced in a study of T cell changes during pregnancy in multiple sclerosis (dated by TCRdb to between 2019 and 2020). Receptors were amplified or captured by the immunoSEQ multiplex PCR assay. TCRdb re-hosts the immuneACCESS table, in-frame sequences only. Its copies lack some clones; in the studies checked, an unresolved V gene accounts for under half of them, and the cause for the rest is not known. For this sample there are roughly 90,000 clones; 85% to 95% appear just once. 3.5% to 4.5% of the sample is taken by the ten largest. Sequenced material: peripheral blood, taken in the first trimester of pregnancy. The source is a female donor with multiple sclerosis, enrolled in a pregnancy study.

V is TRBV5-1 and J is TRBJ2-5; a possible D gene is TRBD2 (6 bases). Between the trimmed V and J ends, which lost 2 bases and 3 bases, there was a span of 14 bases. The CDR3 is 15 residues long. Germline CDR1 is SGHRS and CDR2 is YFSETQ. The CDR3 protein is CASSFGGGREETQYF. The CDR3 coding sequence is TGCGCCAGCAGCTTCGGGGGAGGAAGGGAAGAGACCCAGTACTTC.

The CDR3 DNA sequence: TGTGCCAGCAGCGAAGGCAGGGCTAGCAATCAGCCCCAGCATTTT. It encodes CASSEGRASNQPQHF. This chain connects TRBV7-2 to TRBJ1-5; D possibly corresponds to TRBD1 (5 bases). The germline V and J ends were trimmed by 5 bases and 0 bases, with 11 bases remaining between them. The CDR3 is 15 residues long. Germline V gene lookup returns CDR1 SGHTA and CDR2 FQGNSA.

V and J are TRBV7-3 and TRBJ2-3; TRBD2 aligns across 14 bases. CDR1 SGHTA and CDR2 FQGTGA come from the germline V gene. The CDR3 has 17 residues. V lost 5 bases to trimming and J lost 7 bases; unmatched junction nucleotides: 11. In nucleotides, the CDR3 is TGTGCCAGCAGCGTGACTAGCGGGGGGGCTCTCGCGAATACGCAGTATTTT. It encodes CASSVTSGGALANTQYF.

The DNA for the CDR3 is TGCGCCAGCAGCTTGGGGGGACAGGGGGCGAGTTCACCCCTCCACTTT. Amino acids: CASSLGGQGASSPLHF. The chain combines TRBV5-1 with TRBJ1-6, with 12 positions matching TRBD1. The trim removed 0 bases at V and 9 bases at J, leaving 4 bases unmatched. Germline V gene data show CDR1 as SGHRS and CDR2 as YFSETQ. This CDR3 comprises 16 residues. Variable domain in full (rest from reference TRBV5-1 and TRBJ1-6): KAGVTQTPRYLIKTRGQQVTLSCSPISGHRSVSWYQQTPGQGLQFLFEYFSETQRNKGNFPGRFSGRQFSNSRSEMNVSTLELGDSALYLCASSLGGQGASSPLHFGNGTRLTVT.

This clone was seen a single time. The chain is built from TRBV2 and TRBJ2-1, with D possibly being TRBD1 (5 bases). This CDR3 is built from 11 residues. V was trimmed by 3 bases and J by 16 bases, leaving 13 bases between them. Germline-derived CDR1 and CDR2 are SNHLY and FYNNEI. DNA for the CDR3: TGTGCCAGCAGTGAGTCCAGGGTAAGATTCTTC. Residues: CASSESRVRFF.

In this sample, this clone turned up once. The CDR3: CASSQESSASRSSTDTQYF. CDR3 coding DNA: TGTGCCAGCAGCCAAGAAAGTTCGGCTAGTCGCTCTAGCACAGATACGCAGTATTTT. The chain uses TRBV4-2 and TRBJ2-3; no firm D call. V was trimmed by 0 bases and J by 0 bases, leaving 19 bases between them. Germline V gene data show CDR1 as LGHNA and CDR2 as YNFKEQ. The CDR3 sequence is 19 residues long.

CDR3 bases: TGTGCCACCACCGGACTAGCGGGGAGGAGCTCCTACAATGAGCAGTTCTTC. Encoded protein: CATTGLAGRSSYNEQFF. The chain recombines TRBV15 with TRBJ2-1; 12 bases map to TRBD2. Germline values: CDR1 LNHNV, CDR2 YYDKDF (reference sequence). Trimming removed 7 bases from V and 0 bases from J; junction bases left unmatched: 7. CDR3 length: 17 residues.

The rearrangement joins TRBV5-5 to TRBJ2-5, with a tentative D call TRBD2 (5 bases). Germline lookup yields CDR1 SGHKS and CDR2 YYEKEE (reference sequence). Trimming removed 1 base at V and 5 bases at J, with 9 bases between. CDR3 length equals 13 residues. CDR3 coding DNA: TGTGCCAGCAGCTTGACTAGAAGGGAGACCCAGTACTTC. It encodes CASSLTRRETQYF. Filled out from reference TRBV5-5 and TRBJ2-5, the complete variable domain reads DAGVTQSPTHLIKTRGQQVTLRCSPISGHKSVSWYQQVLGQGPQFIFQYYEKEERGRGNFPDRFSARQFPNYSSELNVNALLLGDSALYLCASSLTRRETQYFGPGTRLLVL.